The rows below give T cell receptor beta chains drawn from one sample of a study of blood T cells in healthy people across ages. TCRdb redid the calling of the 5' RACE reads with MiXCR, one entry per CDR3 protein. The data show 1.8 million or so distinct CDR3 sequences, 30% to 40% seen once. The specimen was blood. The receptors were gathered from a human donor in good health. Both conserved end residues are part of each CDR3. A D gene is named only where the DNA matches it firmly. The listing skips clone size in some rows; elsewhere it reads once, few, many or a size class.

clone size	V gene	D gene	J gene	CDR3 protein	CDR3 DNA
once	TRBV15	NA	TRBJ1-5	CATSRAPVDQPQHF	TGTGCCACCAGCAGAGCTCCGGTCGATCAGCCCCAGCATTTT
once	TRBV11-2	TRBD2	TRBJ2-3	CANSLDLAGTTNTDTQYF	TGTGCCAACAGCTTAGATCTAGCGGGGACAACAAATACAGATACGCAGTATTTT
once	TRBV5-1	NA	TRBJ2-5	CASSLRDSSRETQDF	TGCGCCAGCAGCTTGAGGGACAGCAGCCGGGAGACCCAGGACTTC
few	TRBV7-2	TRBD1	TRBJ1-2	CASVTGGLSYGYTF	TGTGCCAGCGTTACAGGGGGGTTGAGCTATGGCTACACCTTC
NA	TRBV4-1	NA	TRBJ1-2	CASSQPGTPKRGYTF	TGCGCCAGCAGCCAGCCCGGGACGCCAAAAAGGGGCTACACCTTC
many	TRBV29-1	NA	TRBJ1-2	CSVDFSRDDNGYTF	TGCAGCGTTGATTTTTCCAGGGACGATAATGGCTACACCTTC
NA	TRBV28	TRBD1	TRBJ2-5	CASSPQTGGQRETQYF	TGTGCCAGCAGTCCCCAAACAGGGGGCCAGCGAGAGACCCAGTACTTC
few	TRBV4-2	NA	TRBJ1-5	CASRSGNQPQHF	TGTGCCAGCAGGTCAGGCAATCAGCCCCAGCATTTT
NA	TRBV20-1	NA	TRBJ2-1	CSARDDSASYNEQFF	TGCAGTGCTAGAGATGACAGCGCCTCCTACAATGAGCAGTTCTTC
NA	TRBV18	NA	TRBJ1-4	CASSPALSEKLFF	TGTGCCAGCTCACCGGCCCTGAGCGAAAAACTGTTTTTT
NA	TRBV7-2	NA	TRBJ2-7	CASSSAAYEQYF	TGTGCCAGCAGCTCCGCGGCTTACGAGCAGTACTTC
NA	TRBV7-8	NA	TRBJ2-1	CASSFDRITYNEQFF	TGTGCCAGCAGCTTCGACAGGATTACCTACAATGAGCAGTTCTTC
NA	TRBV15	NA	TRBJ1-1	CATSLRQIDTEAFF	TGTGCCACCAGCTTGCGTCAGATTGACACTGAAGCTTTCTTT
NA	TRBV28	TRBD1	TRBJ2-7	CASISGTGDYEQYF	TGTGCCAGCATCTCCGGGACAGGAGATTACGAGCAGTACTTC
few	TRBV12-3/TRBV12-4	NA	TRBJ2-5	CASRPDVWQETQYF	TGTGCCAGCAGACCTGACGTGTGGCAAGAGACCCAGTACTTC
NA	TRBV15	NA	TRBJ2-5	CATSRGEVSRGLQETQYF	TGTGCCACCAGCAGAGGCGAGGTTTCCCGCGGACTCCAAGAGACCCAGTACTTC
few	TRBV7-8	NA	TRBJ2-3	CASGRFNTDTQYF	TGTGCCAGCGGGAGGTTTAACACAGATACGCAGTATTTT
few	TRBV12-3/TRBV12-4	NA	TRBJ2-3	CASSLLRQITQYF	TGTGCCAGCAGTTTACTCCGACAGATAACGCAGTATTTT
NA	TRBV28	TRBD1	TRBJ1-2	CASSQKATGGIHRYGYTF	TGTGCCAGCAGCCAGAAGGCGACAGGGGGAATACACCGATATGGCTACACCTTC
NA	TRBV27	NA	TRBJ2-5	CASSLLAGNLQETQYF	TGTGCCAGCAGTTTATTGGCGGGGAATCTCCAAGAGACCCAGTACTTC
few	TRBV29-1	NA	TRBJ1-5	CTYSPSRRDHLPQHF	TGCACCTATAGCCCGAGTCGCAGGGACCACTTACCCCAGCATTTT
NA	TRBV7-3	NA	TRBJ2-7	CASSPFGGNEQYF	TGTGCCAGCAGCCCCTTCGGTGGAAACGAGCAGTACTTC
few	TRBV7-2	NA	TRBJ2-7	CASSFAAGAIYEQYF	TGTGCCAGCAGCTTCGCGGCGGGGGCCATCTACGAGCAGTACTTC
few	TRBV20-1	NA	TRBJ1-2	CSARIGDQASGYTF	TGCAGTGCTAGAATAGGGGACCAAGCAAGTGGCTACACCTTC
NA	TRBV20-1	NA	TRBJ2-3	CSARAYDSTDTQYF	TGCAGTGCTAGAGCCTATGACAGCACAGATACGCAGTATTTT
NA	TRBV12-3/TRBV12-4	NA	TRBJ2-1	CASSLVSGLIYNEQFF	TGTGCCAGCAGTTTAGTGTCAGGACTCATATACAATGAGCAGTTCTTC
NA	TRBV7-3	TRBD1	TRBJ1-2	CASSRGQGLFNYGYTF	TGTGCCAGCAGCCGCGGACAGGGGCTATTTAACTATGGCTACACCTTC
NA	TRBV12-3/TRBV12-4	NA	TRBJ2-3	CASSLAVGRDMQYF	TGTGCCAGCAGTTTGGCGGTAGGAAGAGATATGCAGTATTTT
few	TRBV9	NA	TRBJ1-1	CASSVPGNTEAFF	TGTGCCAGCAGCGTACCGGGGAACACTGAAGCTTTCTTT
few	TRBV7-2	NA	TRBJ2-2	CASSELFPPGELFF	TGTGCCAGCAGCGAACTTTTCCCTCCCGGGGAGCTGTTTTTT
few	TRBV12-3/TRBV12-4	NA	TRBJ2-1	CASSYTLQVPSYNEQFF	TGTGCCAGCAGTTACACCCTACAGGTGCCCTCCTACAATGAGCAGTTCTTC
NA	TRBV2	TRBD2	TRBJ2-5	CASSEWLAGYEQYF	TGTGCCAGCAGTGAGTGGCTAGCGGGATATGAGCAGTACTTC
NA	TRBV7-9	NA	TRBJ1-6	CASSLEGSLGYNSPLHF	TGTGCCAGCAGCTTAGAGGGGTCCCTGGGCTATAATTCACCCCTCCACTTT
NA	TRBV2	NA	TRBJ2-5	CASSESEGKTQYF	TGTGCCAGCAGTGAATCTGAGGGAAAGACCCAGTACTTC
NA	TRBV15	NA	TRBJ1-1	CATSRDLGSANTEAFF	TGTGCCACCAGCAGAGATCTAGGCAGCGCTAACACTGAAGCTTTCTTT
NA	TRBV14	NA	TRBJ2-3	CASSQDRRLDTQYF	TGTGCCAGCAGCCAAGATCGTAGACTAGATACGCAGTATTTT
few	TRBV5-1	TRBD1	TRBJ2-1	CASSLPDRYEQFF	TGCGCCAGCAGCCTCCCGGACAGGTATGAGCAGTTCTTC
NA	TRBV11-1	TRBD1	TRBJ2-2	CASSWDRPTGELFF	TGTGCCAGCAGCTGGGACAGGCCGACCGGGGAGCTGTTTTTT
NA	TRBV20-1	NA	TRBJ2-1	CSARDLSGEQFF	TGCAGTGCTAGGGACCTCTCGGGGGAGCAGTTCTTC
few	TRBV29-1	TRBD1	TRBJ2-2	CSGINPGTGGGELFF	TGCAGCGGTATCAATCCCGGGACAGGGGGCGGGGAGCTGTTTTTT
NA	TRBV2	NA	TRBJ2-3	CASSVLASTDTQYF	TGTGCCAGCAGCGTATTGGCAAGCACAGATACGCAGTATTTT
NA	TRBV20-1	TRBD1	TRBJ2-7	CSARPGQGEIYEQYF	TGCAGTGCTCGCCCGGGACAGGGAGAGATCTACGAGCAGTACTTC
NA	TRBV7-9	NA	TRBJ1-1	CASSLSLPGAGTEAFF	TGTGCCAGCAGCTTAAGTCTTCCGGGAGCAGGAACTGAAGCTTTCTTT
NA	TRBV13	NA	TRBJ2-7	CASSLRQDLDEQYF	TGTGCCAGCAGCTTAAGGCAGGACCTGGACGAGCAGTACTTC
NA	TRBV18	TRBD1	TRBJ2-5	CASSPGSSTGGQETQYF	TGTGCCAGCTCACCTGGATCATCGACAGGGGGCCAAGAGACCCAGTACTTC
NA	TRBV20-1	NA	TRBJ1-5	CSAREDNQPQHF	TGCAGTGCTAGAGAGGACAATCAGCCCCAGCATTTT
NA	TRBV7-9	NA	TRBJ1-2	CASSPGLKYGYTF	TGTGCCAGCAGCCCAGGGTTGAAATATGGCTACACCTTC
many	TRBV7-2	NA	TRBJ2-5	CASSFGRETQYF	TGTGCCAGCAGCTTTGGGAGAGAGACCCAGTACTTC
NA	TRBV28	NA	TRBJ2-3	CASSSPRTAKSTDTQYF	TGTGCCAGCAGTTCACCCCGGACAGCAAAGAGCACAGATACGCAGTATTTT
NA	TRBV6-1	NA	TRBJ1-5	CASSEVVAVNQPQHF	TGTGCCAGCAGTGAAGTCGTGGCAGTCAATCAGCCCCAGCATTTT
few	TRBV20-1	NA	TRBJ2-5	CSARVYSQETQYF	TGCAGTGCTAGAGTCTACAGTCAAGAGACCCAGTACTTC
few	TRBV5-1	NA	TRBJ2-7	CASSWMGTYEQYF	TGCGCCAGCAGCTGGATGGGGACCTACGAGCAGTACTTC
few	TRBV29-1	NA	TRBJ1-4	CSVGSGANEKLFF	TGCAGCGTTGGGTCAGGGGCTAATGAAAAACTGTTTTTT
many	TRBV29-1	TRBD1	TRBJ1-2	CSAGQDHGYTF	TGCAGCGCTGGACAGGATCACGGCTACACCTTC
few	TRBV20-1	NA	TRBJ2-4	CSANRVHDEGVLAKNIQYF	TGCAGTGCTAACCGAGTCCACGACGAGGGGGTATTAGCCAAAAACATTCAGTACTTC
NA	TRBV6-1	NA	TRBJ2-1	CASSPLRNEQFF	TGTGCCAGCAGTCCTTTACGCAATGAGCAGTTCTTC
few	TRBV29-1	TRBD1	TRBJ1-2	CSVERTGMNGYTF	TGCAGCGTTGAAAGGACAGGGATGAATGGCTACACCTTC
few	TRBV6-5	NA	TRBJ1-5	CASSFRLNQPQHF	TGTGCCAGCAGCTTCAGGCTGAATCAGCCCCAGCATTTT
NA	TRBV3-1	TRBD2	TRBJ2-5	CASSQEAGGISETQYF	TGTGCCAGCAGCCAAGAGGCCGGGGGGATATCGGAGACCCAGTACTTC